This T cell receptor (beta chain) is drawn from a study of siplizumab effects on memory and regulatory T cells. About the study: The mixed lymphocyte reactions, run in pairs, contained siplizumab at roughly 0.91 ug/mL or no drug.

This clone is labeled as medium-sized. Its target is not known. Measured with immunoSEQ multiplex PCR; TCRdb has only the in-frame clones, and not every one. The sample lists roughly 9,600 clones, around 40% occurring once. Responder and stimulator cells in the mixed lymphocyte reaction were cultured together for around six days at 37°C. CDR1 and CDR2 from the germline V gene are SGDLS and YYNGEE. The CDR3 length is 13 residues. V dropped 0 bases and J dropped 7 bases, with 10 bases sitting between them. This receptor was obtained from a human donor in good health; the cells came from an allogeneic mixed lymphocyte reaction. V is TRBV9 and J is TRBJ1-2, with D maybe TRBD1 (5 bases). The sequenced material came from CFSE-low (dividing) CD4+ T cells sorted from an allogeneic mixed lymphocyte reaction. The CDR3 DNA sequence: TGTGCCAGCAGCGTAGTGGAGGGACTTGGCTACACCTTC. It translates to CASSVVEGLGYTF.